This T cell receptor beta chain was recorded in a study of vaccination effects on CD4 cells after COVID-19. Study in general: Each person got two doses of an mRNA SARS-CoV-2 vaccine, BNT162b2 or mRNA-1273. Broader study findings: Healthy vaccinees had only 1 of 255 vaccine-induced clones cross-react with common cold coronaviruses.

The ends were cut back, 0 bases at V and 2 bases at J, with 10 bases in the middle. CDR1 is MGHRA and CDR2 is YSYEKL in the germline V gene. The CDR3 has 15 residues. The table came from immunoSEQ multiplex PCR; TCRdb's copy has only in-frame clones and leaves some out. The sample holds roughly 52,000 clones; around 67% are singletons and the top ten take about 18%. Notes on this clone: Its antigen is unknown.

Expansion with viral peptide pools was applied to antigen-specific CD4+ T cells by the ViraFEST assay prior to sequencing. The culture ran for approximately 10 days, and then CD4+ T cells were isolated. Vaccinated participants had no history of SARS-CoV-2 infection and tested negative for nucleocapsid antibodies. Cells had half their medium changed to IL-2 medium on days 3 and 7. The rearrangement links TRBV4-1 to TRBJ2-5; D is unresolved. The TCR originated in a human donor who received a COVID-19 vaccine. The sequencing used CD4+ T cells from PBMCs cultured with SARS-CoV-2 spike peptides, collected before COVID-19 vaccination. In DNA, the CDR3 is TGCGCCAGCAGCCAAGAAAGGGTAGCACAAGAGACCCAGTACTTC. Translating gives CASSQERVAQETQYF.